Below are 10 T cell receptor beta chains sequenced from a single sample in a study of blood T cell repertoires in COVID-19. Assay used: immunoSEQ multiplex PCR; TCRdb lists only in-frame clones, some missing. The sample consists of roughly 230,000 clones, approximately 80% of them appearing once. The material sequenced was peripheral blood. The source is a man aged 40-49 years with acute or convalescent COVID-19.

V is TRBV4-2 and J is TRBJ2-5, with a possible D match to TRBD1 (5 bases). In germline, CDR1 is LGHNA, CDR2 YNFKEQ. The CDR3 length is 15 residues. Trimming removed 0 bases at V and 2 bases at J, with 10 bases between. This CDR3 is CASSQDLTEQETQYF. CDR3 DNA sequence: TGTGCCAGCAGCCAAGATCTGACAGAACAAGAGACCCAGTACTTC.

This clone is a singleton in its sample. This rearrangement joins TRBV18 to TRBJ2-7, with 7 bases that match TRBD1. Germline CDR1 and CDR2: KGHSH and LQKENI. Trimming took 3 bases from V and 7 from J; bases not matched to a gene: 9. The CDR3 has 14 amino acids. The CDR3: CASSPLRGQEEQYF. The CDR3, as DNA: TGTGCCAGCTCACCTCTAAGGGGGCAAGAAGAGCAGTACTTC.

J is TRBJ2-2 and V is TRBV12-3 or TRBV12-4, with D uncertain. The CDR3 length is 12 residues. Deletions cut 6 bases from V and 3 bases from J, with 5 bases between. The chain's CDR3 is CASSHDTGELFF. The CDR3 region has the DNA TGTGCCAGCAGCCATGACACCGGGGAGCTGTTTTTT.

The chain joins TRBV6-1 to TRBJ2-3, with TRBD1 identical over 12 bases. Germline V gives CDR1 MNHNS, CDR2 SASEGT. The CDR3 is made up of 18 amino acids. With V trimmed by 2 bases and J by 0 bases, 6 bases remained unmatched. The CDR3 bases are TGTGCCAGCAGTGAAAGGGGACAGGGGGCGCGGAGCACAGATACGCAGTATTTT. Encoded protein: CASSERGQGARSTDTQYF.

This clone appeared a single time. V usage is TRBV19 and J usage is TRBJ1-2; 12 bases line up with TRBD1. V trimming: 7 bases; J trimming: 5 bases; junction bases outside the gene matches: 5. There are 14 residues in the CDR3. CDR1 and CDR2 from the germline V gene are LNHDA and SQIVND (reference sequence). The DNA of the CDR3 is TGTGCCAGTATCGGGGGACAGGGGGCATATGGCTACACCTTC. Translating gives CASIGGQGAYGYTF.

Here the CDR3 DNA reads TGTGCCAGCAGCTTAGAAACCGGTACCGGGGAGCTGTTTTTT. Translating it yields CASSLETGTGELFF. The rearrangement uses TRBV7-6 and TRBJ2-2; D unresolved. Germline CDR1 SGHVS, CDR2 FNYEAQ. The CDR3 sequence is 14 residues long. With 1 base removed from V and 5 bases from J, the gap between germline ends came to 8 bases.

The chain recombines TRBV7-2 with TRBJ2-1, with 9 bases aligning to TRBD1. CDR1 and CDR2 (germline): SGHTA, FQGNSA. V lost 4 bases to trimming and J lost 7 bases; unmatched junction nucleotides: 8. The CDR3 length is 15 residues. CDR3 protein: CASSSDRGIGNEQFF. Written as DNA, the CDR3 is TGTGCCAGCAGCTCCGACAGGGGGATCGGGAATGAGCAGTTCTTC.

This chain uses TRBV18 with TRBJ1-1, with D perhaps TRBD1 (6 bases). This CDR3 contains 14 residues. Trimming removed 5 bases at V and 3 bases at J, with 13 bases between. Germline CDR1 reads KGHSH; CDR2 reads LQKENI. In DNA, the CDR3 is TGTGCCAGCTCATCGGACAGCCTTCACACTGAAGCTTTCTTT. It is translated as CASSSDSLHTEAFF.

V is TRBV5-6 and J is TRBJ2-3; 7 positions match TRBD1. This CDR3 is built from 15 residues. V lost 4 bases and J lost 0; bases outside the gene matches: 5. Germline CDR1 and CDR2: SGHDT and YYEEEE. The CDR3 loop is CASSPKTGSTDTQYF. As DNA, the CDR3 is TGTGCCAGCAGCCCCAAGACAGGGAGCACAGATACGCAGTATTTT.

V is TRBV5-6 and J is TRBJ1-4; 7 bases map to TRBD1. The CDR3 length is 15 residues. V was pared by 5 bases and J by 7 bases, with 11 bases of the junction left unmatched. Germline assignment: CDR1 SGHDT and CDR2 YYEEEE. This chain's CDR3 is CASRRTDRETEKLFF. CDR3 in DNA: TGTGCCAGCAGGCGGACAGACAGGGAAACTGAAAAACTGTTTTTT.